This T cell receptor beta chain derives from a study of T cells in Graves' hyperthyroidism and ophthalmopathy. CDR1 is MDHEN and CDR2 is SYDVKM in the germline V gene. The CDR3 has 15 amino acids. After removal of 2 bases from V and 5 bases from J, the junction contained 6 bases not matched to a gene. This clonotype showed up many times. Its antigen is not identified. Clinical symptoms, serum thyroxine and TRAb, thyroid ultrasound and orbital computed tomography together formed the diagnostic basis. Study conclusions and caveats: Stable hyperthyroidism was separated from ophthalmopathy by a model based on 13 V-J features. Blood also contained most expanded thyroid clonotypes above 0.001.

Amplified TCR beta CDR3 regions derived from RNA transcripts. With the HTBI primer set, the TCR CDR3 went through a first round of RT-PCR. TCRdb independently ran MiXCR on the multiplex PCR reads; one entry per CDR3 protein. The sample shows 250,000 to 400,000 distinct CDR3 sequences, roughly 13% of them seen only once. The sequence derives from a woman between 40 and 50 years old with Graves' ophthalmopathy. Sequencing used blood. The chain recombines TRBV28 with TRBJ2-5; 9 bases line up with TRBD1. The CDR3 nucleotides read TGTGCCAGCAGTTTAGAACAGGGGGCGGGGGAGACCCAGTACTTC. It encodes CASSLEQGAGETQYF.